Below, 20 T cell receptor beta chains from the same sample are listed, as sequenced in a study of PD-L1 blockade in urothelial cancer. Some clones are missing from TCRdb's copy, which holds only in-frame ones; the method was immunoSEQ multiplex PCR. Among roughly 52,000 clones, about four fifths were seen once, and the ten largest hold around 9.3%. Time point defined: pretreatment peripheral blood. Here the sequenced sample was PBMCs, taken around atezolizumab (anti-PD-L1) treatment. These receptors came from a man between 65 and 85 years old with urothelial cancer.

The CDR3 loop is CASSHGIGGISYEQYF. CDR3 nucleotide sequence: TGTGCCAGCAGCCACGGAATCGGCGGAATCTCCTACGAGCAGTACTTC. This chain links TRBV4-2 with TRBJ2-7; D remains unclear. The germline V gene has CDR1 LGHNA and CDR2 YNFKEQ. CDR3 size: 16 residues. V gave up 3 bases and J gave up 0 bases, with 15 bases separating them.

The chain has TRBV28 and TRBJ2-3, with 8 bases identical to TRBD1. The J segment lost 1 base and the V segment lost 6 bases, leaving 9 bases of the junction unmatched. The CDR3 covers 16 residues. Germline V gene sequence: CDR1 MDHEN, CDR2 SYDVKM. CDR3 DNA: TGTGCCAGCAGCCCTAGACAGGGGTCGGGCACAGATACGCAGTATTTT. Its translation is CASSPRQGSGTDTQYF.

The chain links TRBV4-2 to TRBJ2-5; TRBD1 matches 8 bases. This CDR3 has 14 residues. V lost 1 base, J lost 4 bases, and 2 bases stayed unmatched. CDR1 is LGHNA and CDR2 is YNFKEQ in the germline V gene. This chain's CDR3 is CASSQGQGRETQYF. The CDR3 DNA is TGTGCCAGCAGCCAAGGACAGGGGAGAGAGACCCAGTACTTC.

This clone has a single count. V and J are TRBV18 and TRBJ2-5; possibly TRBD1 for D (5 bases). The germline gives CDR1 KGHSH, CDR2 LQKENI. Trimming took off 2 bases at V and 2 bases at J, with 12 bases between the two ends. The CDR3 loop spans 15 amino acids. The CDR3 region is CASSPNRNGQETQYF. CDR3 nucleotides: TGTGCCAGCTCACCAAACAGGAACGGTCAAGAGACCCAGTACTTC.

V usage is TRBV25-1 and J usage is TRBJ2-7, with D perhaps TRBD2 (6 bases). CDR1 and CDR2 (germline): MGHDK, SYGVNS. CDR3 size: 14 residues. V was trimmed by 2 bases and J by 6 bases, leaving 14 bases between them. CDR3 nucleotide sequence: TGTGCCAGCAGTGAACGGGCTAGCGAGGGCGAGCAGTACTTC. Translation: CASSERASEGEQYF.

V is TRBV28 and J is TRBJ1-5, with D perhaps TRBD1 (6 bases). This CDR3 spans 16 amino acids. Trimming shortened V by 3 bases and J by 6 bases, and 18 bases separated the two germline ends. Germline V gives CDR1 MDHEN, CDR2 SYDVKM. The CDR3 spells CASSLIGRGRFQPQHF. CDR3 in DNA: TGTGCCAGCAGTTTGATCGGCAGGGGCAGGTTTCAGCCCCAGCATTTT.

The V call is TRBV5-4, the J call TRBJ2-5, with a weak D call TRBD2 (6 bases). Germline assignment: CDR1 SGHNT and CDR2 YYREEE (reference sequence). The CDR3 totals 15 residues. V shed 0 bases and J shed 7 bases, with 16 bases lying between them. This CDR3 is CASSLGGVLVGTQYF. The CDR3 DNA is TGTGCCAGCAGCTTGGGGGGGGTACTAGTGGGGACCCAGTACTTC.

The chain recombines TRBV14 with TRBJ2-1, with D perhaps TRBD2 (5 bases). In germline, CDR1 is SGHDN, CDR2 FVKESK. The CDR3 is 14 amino acids. With 3 bases removed from V and 9 bases from J, the gap between germline ends came to 15 bases. The CDR3 sequence is CASSQELDSGEQFF. The CDR3 coding sequence is TGTGCCAGCAGCCAGGAACTAGATTCGGGTGAGCAGTTCTTC.

The V and J genes are TRBV18 and TRBJ1-4; the D gene is possibly TRBD1 (5 bases). This CDR3 contains 15 residues. Trimming removed 6 bases from V and 5 bases from J, with 16 bases in between. CDR1 is KGHSH, CDR2 LQKENI, per germline. The CDR3 DNA reads TGTGCCAGCTCCCCTGACAGCAACCAAAATGAAAAACTGTTTTTT. The encoded protein is CASSPDSNQNEKLFF.

Points on this clone: The junction does not match germline at one end; this may be a read error. This chain links TRBV7-7 with TRBJ1-1, with D possibly being TRBD1 (5 bases). CDR1 SSHAT and CDR2 FNYEAQ come from the germline V gene (reference sequence). This CDR3 comprises 13 residues. CDR3 sequence reads: CASSLQENTEAFF. CDR3 nucleotides: TGTGCTAGCAGCCTACAGGAGAACACTGAAGCTTTCTTT.

The chain uses TRBV30 and TRBJ2-7; 7 bases are a match to TRBD2. The CDR3 is 15 amino acids. Germline V gene sequence: CDR1 GTSNPN, CDR2 SVGIG (reference sequence). V trimming: 8 bases; J trimming: 7 bases; junction bases outside the gene matches: 20. DNA for the CDR3: TGTGCCGGGCAGGAGGCCGGGAGATCCGGGGGGGAGCAGTACTTC. It encodes CAGQEAGRSGGEQYF.

V gene TRBV6-6 combines with J gene TRBJ2-1; 7 positions agree with TRBD2. CDR1 MNHNY and CDR2 SVGAGI come from the germline V gene (reference sequence). V lost 6 bases and J lost 2; bases outside the gene matches: 4. The CDR3 has 14 amino acids. CDR3 sequence reads: CASRLADTYNEQFF. CDR3 DNA: TGTGCCAGCAGGCTAGCGGACACCTACAATGAGCAGTTCTTC.

This chain connects TRBV5-4 to TRBJ2-1, with D maybe TRBD2 (7 bases). Trimming took off 2 bases at V and 3 bases at J, with 12 bases between the two ends. The CDR3 length is 15 residues. CDR1 and CDR2 (germline): SGHNT, YYREEE (reference sequence). This CDR3 reads CASSFGGPGYNEQFF. CDR3 bases: TGTGCCAGCAGCTTCGGGGGGCCAGGCTACAATGAGCAGTTCTTC.

This chain connects TRBV27 to TRBJ1-5; D is possibly TRBD1 (5 bases). V was clipped by 3 bases and J by 0 bases, with 9 bases between them. The CDR3 consists of 15 residues. CDR1 is MNHEY and CDR2 is SMNVEV in the germline V gene (reference sequence). CDR3 sequence reads: CASSFSGGSNQPQHF. In DNA, the CDR3 is TGTGCCAGCAGTTTTTCCGGGGGTAGCAATCAGCCCCAGCATTTT.

The chain has TRBV7-9 and TRBJ2-1; TRBD2 matches 10 bases. Unmatched junction bases numbered 14, after V lost 3 bases and J lost 9 bases. This CDR3 has 17 residues. The germline CDR1 and CDR2 sequences are SEHNR and FQNEAQ (reference sequence). The CDR3 nucleotides are TGTGCCAGCAGCTTTCCCCCTAGGAGCGGGAGGGTCGGTGAGCAGTTCTTC. Translating gives CASSFPPRSGRVGEQFF.

A few counts support this clone. The chain combines TRBV7-9 with TRBJ1-2, with 9 bases matching TRBD1. Germline V gives CDR1 SEHNR, CDR2 FQNEAQ (reference sequence). Losses at the gene ends were 3 bases for V and 8 bases for J; bases not matched to a gene: 7. This CDR3 spans 14 amino acids. This CDR3 reads CASSFPTGGRGYTF. The DNA for the CDR3 is TGTGCCAGCAGCTTTCCCACAGGGGGCCGGGGCTACACCTTC. The full variable domain, rest sourced from reference TRBV7-9 and TRBJ1-2, is DTGVSQNPRHKITKRGQNVTFRCDPISEHNRLYWYRQTLGQGPEFLTYFQNEAQLEKSRLLSDRFSAERPKGSFSTLEIQRTEQGDSAMYLCASSFPTGGRGYTFGSGTRLTVV.

For the CDR3, the DNA is TGTGCCAGTAGTCCCAGGGGGGACTCGAACACTGAAGCTTTCTTT. As protein: CASSPRGDSNTEAFF. V and J are TRBV19 and TRBJ1-1, with TRBD1 matching over 7 bases. The junction had 7 bases not matched to a gene; V was cut back by 5 bases and J by 1 base. This CDR3 has 15 amino acids. Germline V gives CDR1 LNHDA, CDR2 SQIVND (reference sequence).

Details on this clone: The germline gene is not matched at one end of the junction; a read error may be the cause. The chain has TRBV2 and TRBJ1-1; unclear D gene. Germline CDR1 reads SNHLY; CDR2 reads FYNNEI. CDR3 length equals 14 residues. This CDR3 reads CAGSPDTMNTEAFF. DNA of the CDR3: TGTGCCGGCAGTCCTGACACCATGAACACTGAAGCTTTCTTT.

The rearrangement uses TRBV29-1 and TRBJ2-7; 9 positions match TRBD1. The CDR3 sequence is 12 residues long. After removal of 7 bases from V and 4 bases from J, the junction contained 5 bases not matched to a gene. Germline lookup yields CDR1 SQVTM and CDR2 ANQGSEA. CDR3 region: CSGRDREYEQYF. CDR3 nucleotides: TGCAGCGGAAGGGACAGGGAGTACGAGCAGTACTTC.

The chain joins TRBV7-9 to TRBJ1-4; weak D call: TRBD1 (6 bases). This CDR3 is 14 amino acids long. Germline lookup yields CDR1 SEHNR and CDR2 FQNEAQ (reference sequence). Trimming left V 5 bases short and J 4 bases short, with 11 bases between. The CDR3 DNA reads TGTGCCAGCAGCCACAGGGACGGTAATGAAAAACTGTTTTTT. Amino acids: CASSHRDGNEKLFF. The full variable domain, rest sourced from reference TRBV7-9 and TRBJ1-4, is DTGVSQNPRHKITKRGQNVTFRCDPISEHNRLYWYRQTLGQGPEFLTYFQNEAQLEKSRLLSDRFSAERPKGSFSTLEIQRTEQGDSAMYLCASSHRDGNEKLFFGSGTQLSVL.